The T cell receptor beta chain described here comes from a study of blood T cell repertoires in COVID-19. The wider study: The United States, Italy and Spain provided the acute and convalescent COVID-19 samples. The cDNA or gDNA used as material had been derived from T cells, B-cell-depleted T cells, or PBMCs.

Methods used by the authors: Quantification of nucleated cells was approximated via reference gene primer amplification. Profiling relied on immunoSEQ multiplex PCR, and the TCRdb table lists in-frame clones only, not all of them. The DNA was the basis for D and trimming; V, J and clone size are from that table. The sample consists of over 250,000 clones, roughly 89% of them appearing once. The germline V gene has CDR1 LNHDA and CDR2 SQIVND (reference sequence). Trimming took off 2 bases at V and 2 bases at J, with 11 bases between the two ends. CDR3 length: 15 residues. Input material: peripheral blood. This sequence originates from a man over 45 with acute or convalescent COVID-19. The chain recombines TRBV19 with TRBJ2-3, with D perhaps matching TRBD1 (5 bases). The CDR3 DNA sequence: TGTGCCAGTAGTATATGGCAGGGCCACACAGATACGCAGTATTTT. This sequence encodes CASSIWQGHTDTQYF.